This entry lists 19 T cell receptor beta chains sequenced from one sample in a study of cytotoxic CD8 clonotypes in ibrutinib-treated CLL. Assay: immunoSEQ multiplex PCR; the TCRdb copy retains only in-frame clones and omits some. The table lists 150,000 to 200,000 clones, around 84% of them singletons. Sample: PBMCs, taken after 12 months of ibrutinib treatment. Receptors originate from a human donor with chronic lymphocytic leukemia.

The V gene is TRBV6-1, the J gene TRBJ1-2; 8 bases fit TRBD1. The CDR3 totals 15 residues. With 7 bases clipped from V and 4 bases from J, the junction kept 11 bases outside the gene matches. Germline assignment: CDR1 MNHNS and CDR2 SASEGT. The DNA for the CDR3 is TGTGCCAGCACCGAAGGTGGGACAGGCGCCTATGGCTACACCTTC. It is translated as CASTEGGTGAYGYTF.

The chain joins TRBV29-1 to TRBJ1-2, with D tentatively TRBD1 (5 bases). From germline, CDR1 is SQVTM and CDR2 ANQGSEA. V gave up 3 bases and J gave up 4 bases, with 15 bases separating them. The CDR3 contains 14 residues. As DNA, the CDR3 is TGCAGCGTTGACGAGGCGGGGGTGTCCTATGGCTACACCTTC. It translates to CSVDEAGVSYGYTF.

This clone was observed many times. The V and J genes are TRBV10-3 and TRBJ2-7; D remains ambiguous. The CDR3 has 11 residues. V was cut by 4 bases and J by 6 bases, with 7 bases left in between. Germline V gene sequence: CDR1 ENHRY, CDR2 SYGVKD. The CDR3 sequence: CAISVGSEQYF. For the CDR3, the DNA is TGTGCCATCAGTGTGGGTAGCGAGCAGTACTTC.

The chain recombines TRBV18 with TRBJ2-7; D gene uncertain. Germline V CDR1 and CDR2: KGHSH, LQKENI. The CDR3 runs 14 residues. Deletions cut 5 bases from V and 1 base from J, with 12 bases between. The DNA of the CDR3 is TGTGCCAGCTCATCCTCGGAAGGATCCTACGAGCAGTACTTC. It translates to CASSSSEGSYEQYF. Combining the CDR3 with reference TRBV18 and TRBJ2-7 gives the whole variable domain NAGVMQNPRHLVRRRGQEARLRCSPMKGHSHVYWYRQLPEEGLKFMVYLQKENIIDESGMPKERFSAEFPKEGPSILRIQQVVRGDSAAYFCASSSSEGSYEQYFGPGTRLTVT.

V gene TRBV28 combines with J gene TRBJ2-7; 9 bases align to TRBD2. CDR1 is MDHEN, CDR2 SYDVKM, per germline. The V segment lost 2 bases and the J segment 3 bases; nucleotides outside the gene matches: 2. The CDR3 covers 14 residues. CDR3 sequence: CASSLGSGGYEQYF. As DNA, the CDR3 is TGTGCCAGCAGTTTAGGTAGCGGGGGCTACGAGCAGTACTTC.

The chain uses TRBV7-9 and TRBJ1-1, with D perhaps matching TRBD1 (5 bases). The CDR3 contains 10 residues. The V gene's germline CDR1 is SEHNR and CDR2 FQNEAQ (reference sequence). The V end lost 8 bases, the J end lost 8 bases, and 9 bases lay between the germline ends. This chain's CDR3 is CASSGGEAFF. CDR3 in DNA: TGTGCCAGCTCGGGGGGAGAAGCTTTCTTT.

The rearrangement uses TRBV5-1 and TRBJ1-1; a weak D match, TRBD1 (5 bases). Germline values: CDR1 SGHRS, CDR2 YFSETQ. The CDR3 loop spans 16 amino acids. V gave up 0 bases and J gave up 3 bases, with 15 bases separating them. The CDR3 loop is CASSLGIRERDTEAFF. The CDR3 coding sequence is TGCGCCAGCAGCTTGGGCATCAGGGAAAGGGACACTGAAGCTTTCTTT.

This clone was found once. This specimen includes other DNA sequences encoding the same CDR3. V gene TRBV7-2 combines with J gene TRBJ2-1; TRBD2 aligns across 10 bases. CDR3 length: 15 residues. The germline gives CDR1 SGHTA, CDR2 FQGNSA. V was pared by 1 base and J by 6 bases, with 3 bases of the junction left unmatched. The CDR3 loop is CASSLGAGGGNEQFF. CDR3 in DNA: TGTGCCAGCAGCTTAGGAGCGGGAGGGGGCAATGAGCAGTTCTTC.

This chain joins TRBV19 and TRBJ2-5; the match to TRBD1 covers 9 bases. CDR1 LNHDA and CDR2 SQIVND come from the germline V gene (reference sequence). J gave up 7 bases and V 1 base, and 13 bases lay outside the gene matches. This CDR3 comprises 17 residues. The CDR3 region has the DNA TGTGCCAGTAGTATAGGGAGGGGACAGGGCGCGCCGGGGACCCAGTACTTC. Translating it yields CASSIGRGQGAPGTQYF.

The J gene is TRBJ1-2, the V gene TRBV18; maybe TRBD1 (6 bases). Per the germline V gene, CDR1 is KGHSH and CDR2 is LQKENI. The V and J ends lost 3 bases and 4 bases respectively, with 6 bases between them. There are 12 residues in the CDR3. DNA for the CDR3: TGTGCCAGCTCACCGGACAGCTATGGCTACACCTTC. Translated: CASSPDSYGYTF.

This chain uses TRBV27 with TRBJ2-7; D is unresolved. The CDR3 runs 11 residues. The V end lost 6 bases, the J end lost 0 bases, and 3 bases lay between the germline ends. Germline V gene data show CDR1 as MNHEY and CDR2 as SMNVEV (reference sequence). The CDR3 here is CASRSSYEQYF. CDR3 DNA: TGTGCCAGCAGATCCTCCTACGAGCAGTACTTC.

The genes are TRBV4-3 and TRBJ2-7; 9 bases fit TRBD1. With 1 base clipped from V and 3 bases from J, the junction kept 7 bases outside the gene matches. Germline CDR1 reads LGHNA; CDR2 reads YSLEER. This CDR3 is 16 amino acids long. CDR3 loop: CASSQVPTGGRYEQYF. In nucleotides, the CDR3 is TGCGCCAGCAGCCAAGTTCCAACAGGGGGCCGCTACGAGCAGTACTTC.

A few counts support this clone. This chain connects TRBV11-2 to TRBJ1-2; 7 positions agree with TRBD1. The V gene end was trimmed by 2 bases and the J gene end by 2 bases; junction bases not matched to a gene: 2. The CDR3 totals 14 residues. Per the germline V gene, CDR1 is SGHAT and CDR2 is FQNNGV. The CDR3 loop reads CASSLRDSNYGYTF. DNA of the CDR3: TGTGCCAGCAGCTTAAGGGACAGCAACTATGGCTACACCTTC.

V usage is TRBV21-1 and J usage is TRBJ2-7. TRBV21-1 is labeled a pseudogene. CDR3 size: 16 residues. CDR3 coding DNA: TGTGCCAGCAGGGCACCGGGGGAGGGGGCGCGTCTCGAGCAGTACTTC. Amino acids: CASRAPGEGARLEQYF.

This chain links TRBV6-4 with TRBJ1-6, with a tentative D call TRBD1 (6 bases). Germline CDR1 reads MRHNA; CDR2 reads SNTAGT. The length of the CDR3 is 12 residues. Deletions cut 6 bases from V and 16 bases from J, with 16 bases between. The DNA of the CDR3 is TGTGCCAGCAGCCCGGGCCAGGGGCCACTCCACTTT. It yields the protein CASSPGQGPLHF.

V usage is TRBV18 and J usage is TRBJ2-7; either TRBD1 or TRBD2 may supply D (5 bases each). V lost 3 bases to trimming and J lost 2 bases, with 11 bases between them. Germline assignment: CDR1 KGHSH and CDR2 LQKENI. This CDR3 comprises 14 residues. CDR3 sequence: CASSPGTATYEQYF. CDR3 DNA sequence: TGTGCCAGCTCACCCGGGACCGCAACCTACGAGCAGTACTTC.

The chain is built from TRBV18 and TRBJ1-1; D might be TRBD1 (5 bases). V was cut by 2 bases and J by 5 bases, with 9 bases left in between. The V gene's germline CDR1 is KGHSH and CDR2 LQKENI. CDR3 size: 13 residues. The CDR3 here is CASSPGAGTEAFF. DNA of the CDR3: TGTGCCAGCTCACCAGGGGCAGGGACTGAAGCTTTCTTT.

The V gene is TRBV2, the J gene TRBJ2-2, with D perhaps TRBD1 or TRBD2 (6 bases each). Looked up from germline, CDR1 is SNHLY and CDR2 is FYNNEI. The CDR3 totals 14 residues. Trimming shortened V by 7 bases and J by 1 base, and 10 bases separated the two germline ends. CDR3 in DNA: TGTGCCAGCAACGGGGGACAGAACACCGGGGAGCTGTTTTTT. This encodes CASNGGQNTGELFF.

This chain connects TRBV6-4 to TRBJ1-5, with no clear D. Deletions cut 4 bases from V and 1 base from J, with 5 bases between. CDR3 length equals 13 residues. Looked up from germline, CDR1 is MRHNA and CDR2 is SNTAGT. The CDR3 DNA is TGTGCCAGCAGTGGGGAGAGCAATCAGCCCCAGCATTTT. Translating it yields CASSGESNQPQHF.